One sample yielded the 10 T cell receptor beta chains listed below, sequenced in a study of T-cell memory formation after mild COVID-19. TCRdb processed the 5' RACE reads anew with MiXCR; each CDR3 protein has one entry. The data show approximately 230,000 distinct CDR3 sequences, over 15% seen once. Sequenced material: PBMCs or a T cell subset sorted from them (not recorded which). The receptors here all came from a young man who had mild COVID-19 (a few samples of this study predate the infection). Cell type and time point are not known.

In regard to this clonotype: In this CDR3 the conserved last residue, phenylalanine or tryptophan, is missing, so a read error is likely. The V and J genes are TRBV30 and TRBJ2-5; D might be TRBD1 (5 bases). V lost 2 bases and J lost 5, with 15 bases in between. The CDR3 runs to 14 residues. Germline values: CDR1 GTSNPN, CDR2 SVGIG (reference sequence). CDR3 in DNA: TGTGCCTGGAGTCCGCCCCCCCAGGGCGAGACCCAGTACTTA. As protein: CAWSPPPQGETQYL.

This clonotype came up many times. The V and J genes are TRBV7-2 and TRBJ2-7, with D tentatively TRBD2 (5 bases). The V gene lost 0 bases and the J gene lost 2 bases, with 8 bases spanning the gap. The CDR3 consists of 14 residues. Germline lookup yields CDR1 SGHTA and CDR2 FQGNSA. The CDR3 region is CASSLAGNPYEQYV. CDR3 bases: TGTGCCAGCAGCTTAGCCGGGAACCCCTACGAGCAGTACGTC.

This clonotype was seen a handful of times. The chain carries TRBV10-3 and TRBJ1-2; D is possibly TRBD1 (5 bases). The CDR3 extends over 13 amino acids. Trimming took 8 bases from V and 8 from J, leaving 18 bases between them. Per the germline V gene, CDR1 is ENHRY and CDR2 is SYGVKD. CDR3 sequence reads: CAIGDLYQGGYTF. In nucleotides, the CDR3 is TGTGCCATCGGGGACCTCTACCAAGGGGGCTACACCTTC.

This clonotype was seen a handful of times. As DNA, the CDR3 is TGTGCCAGCGCATTTCAGGGGGGCGACGGCTACACCTTC. Its translation: CASAFQGGDGYTF. The J gene is TRBJ1-2, the V gene TRBV7-2, with TRBD1 matching over 7 bases. CDR1 is SGHTA, CDR2 FQGNSA, per germline. Losses at the gene ends were 8 bases for V and 8 bases for J; bases not matched to a gene: 11. This CDR3 is 13 amino acids long.

The CDR3 is CASSFSGVVTDTQYF. CDR3 nucleotide sequence: TGCGCCAGCAGCTTCTCAGGGGTTGTCACAGATACGCAGTATTTT. V and J are TRBV5-1 and TRBJ2-3; a weak D match, TRBD1 (6 bases). Per germline, CDR1 SGHRS and CDR2 YFSETQ. The CDR3 consists of 15 residues. V lost 2 bases and J 2 bases, leaving 12 bases between the germline ends.

A few counts support this clonotype. The gene calls are TRBV4-2 and TRBJ1-2, with TRBD1 matching 7 bases. The CDR3 spans 14 residues. Trimming took 6 bases from V and 4 from J; bases not matched to a gene: 8. Looked up from germline, CDR1 is LGHNA and CDR2 is YNFKEQ. The CDR3 DNA follows: TGTGCCAGCAGGGAAACAGGGGCGGGCTATGGCTACACCTTC. This gives the protein CASRETGAGYGYTF.

This clonotype showed up just a few times. The chain joins TRBV6-5 to TRBJ2-2, with 13 bases fitting TRBD2. The CDR3 is made up of 19 amino acids. Germline assignment: CDR1 MNHEY and CDR2 SVGAGI. J gave up 0 bases and V 1 base, and 5 bases lay outside the gene matches. The CDR3 DNA is TGTGCCAGCAGTTACTTGAGACTAGCGGGGGGAGCGAACACCGGGGAGCTGTTTTTT. Its protein is CASSYLRLAGGANTGELFF.

This chain uses TRBV12-3 or TRBV12-4 with TRBJ2-5, with 10 bases fitting TRBD1. Trimming took 6 bases from V and 4 from J; bases not matched to a gene: 8. This CDR3 is 15 amino acids long. The CDR3 loop is CASSLEGQGRETQYF. The CDR3, as DNA: TGTGCCAGCAGCCTAGAGGGACAGGGGCGAGAGACCCAGTACTTC.

This clonotype was detected only a few times. The chain joins TRBV7-8 to TRBJ1-1, with D uncertain. Trimming removed 2 bases from V and 10 bases from J, with 8 bases in between. Per germline, CDR1 SGHVS and CDR2 FQNEAQ. This CDR3 comprises 11 residues. The CDR3 spells CASSLKDPAFF. Here the CDR3 DNA reads TGTGCCAGCAGCTTAAAGGATCCAGCTTTCTTT.

This clonotype was observed a handful of times. The chain employs TRBV24-1 and TRBJ2-5, with TRBD1 identical over 8 bases. The V gene's germline CDR1 is KGHDR and CDR2 SFDVKD. This CDR3 is 15 amino acids long. After removal of 6 bases from V and 2 bases from J, the junction contained 7 bases not matched to a gene. The CDR3 reads CATSSDREIQETQYF. Written as DNA, the CDR3 is TGTGCCACCAGTTCGGACAGGGAGATACAAGAGACCCAGTACTTC.